The 17 T cell receptor beta chains below all came from one sample that was sequenced in a study of vaccination effects on CD4 cells after COVID-19. What these receptors recognize is not known. Some clones are missing from TCRdb's copy, which holds only in-frame ones; the method was immunoSEQ multiplex PCR. The data hold over 45,000 clones, with 50% to 80% observed a single time. Once cultured for 10 to 11 days, the cells underwent separation to obtain CD4+ T cells. This sample comprised CD4+ T cells from PBMCs cultured without peptide, obtained before COVID-19 vaccination. Every receptor here comes from a human donor who received a COVID-19 vaccine.

This sequence joins TRBV7-2 and TRBJ1-2; maybe TRBD1 (5 bases). The CDR3 runs 15 residues. V was clipped by 0 bases and J by 0 bases, with 8 bases between them. Germline V gene sequence: CDR1 SGHTA, CDR2 FQGNSA. The CDR3 nucleotides read TGTGCCAGCAGCTTAGCGTCGGGGGCTAACTATGGCTACACCTTC. As protein: CASSLASGANYGYTF.

The chain combines TRBV2 with TRBJ1-3, with D perhaps matching TRBD1 (5 bases). The germline CDR1 and CDR2 sequences are SNHLY and FYNNEI. This CDR3 has 16 amino acids. V gave up 4 bases and J gave up 0 bases, with 13 bases separating them. The CDR3 loop reads CASSAGIQSSGNTIYF. The CDR3 coding sequence is TGTGCCAGCAGTGCAGGGATCCAGAGCTCTGGAAACACCATATATTTT.

The CDR3 nucleotides read TGTGCCAGTAGTCCTGGACAGGCCAATCAGCCCCAGCATTTT. Encoded protein: CASSPGQANQPQHF. The gene calls are TRBV19 and TRBJ1-5, with 7 nucleotides matching TRBD1. CDR1 and CDR2 (germline): LNHDA, SQIVND (reference sequence). Germline trimming cut 5 bases from V and 3 bases from J; bases unmatched to any gene: 4. The CDR3 is 14 amino acids.

This clone was counted a single time. The CDR3 loop reads CASKRQGSNQPQHF. CDR3 sequence (DNA): TGTGCCAGCAAGAGGCAGGGTAGCAATCAGCCCCAGCATTTT. This chain joins TRBV5-8 and TRBJ1-5, with a weak D call TRBD1 (5 bases). V lost 6 bases to trimming and J lost 0 bases, with 10 bases between them. Germline loops: CDR1 SGHTS, CDR2 YDEGEE. The CDR3 has 14 residues. Full variable domain (missing parts from reference TRBV5-8 and TRBJ1-5): EAGVTQSPTHLIKTRGQQATLRCSPISGHTSVYWYQQALGLGLQFLLWYDEGEERNRGNFPPRFSGRQFPNYSSELNVNALELEDSALYLCASKRQGSNQPQHFGDGTRLSIL.

A few counts support this clone. The V and J genes are TRBV7-9 and TRBJ2-1, with a possible D match to TRBD1 (6 bases). The V gene lost 5 bases and the J gene lost 4 bases, with 15 bases spanning the gap. CDR3 length equals 15 residues. Germline V gene lookup returns CDR1 SEHNR and CDR2 FQNEAQ (reference sequence). The CDR3 is CASSPLPGAYNEQFF. The CDR3 DNA reads as TGTGCCAGCAGCCCCCTACCAGGGGCTTACAATGAGCAGTTCTTC.

The chain employs TRBV18 and TRBJ2-5; 11 bases map to TRBD2. The germline CDR1 and CDR2 sequences are KGHSH and LQKENI. With V trimmed by 4 bases and J by 4 bases, 14 bases remained unmatched. This CDR3 spans 18 amino acids. DNA for the CDR3: TGTGCCAGCTCACGCAAGGACGTTAGCGGGAGGGCCCGAGAGACCCAGTACTTC. Protein: CASSRKDVSGRARETQYF.

This clone was recorded a few times. V gene TRBV19 combines with J gene TRBJ2-2, with 7 positions matching TRBD1. The CDR3 runs to 14 residues. The junction had 0 bases not matched to a gene; V was cut back by 5 bases and J by 0 bases. The V gene's germline CDR1 is LNHDA and CDR2 SQIVND (reference sequence). DNA for the CDR3: TGTGCCAGTAGTGGACAGGCGAACACCGGGGAGCTGTTTTTT. Encoded protein: CASSGQANTGELFF.

The chain combines TRBV24-1 with TRBJ2-7; 8 bases match TRBD1. The germline V gene has CDR1 KGHDR and CDR2 SFDVKD. This CDR3 region has 16 residues. With V trimmed by 4 bases and J by 5 bases, 12 bases remained unmatched. The CDR3 sequence is CATSDPRSQGAHEQYF. The DNA of the CDR3 is TGTGCCACCAGTGACCCCCGTTCCCAGGGGGCCCACGAGCAGTACTTC.

The rearrangement uses TRBV7-8 and TRBJ1-4, with D possibly being TRBD1 (6 bases). This CDR3 is built from 15 residues. With 2 bases removed from V and 5 bases from J, the gap between germline ends came to 12 bases. CDR1 is SGHVS and CDR2 is FQNEAQ in the germline V gene. The CDR3 DNA sequence: TGTGCCAGCAGCTTAAGGGGGGGTTCGAATGAAAAACTGTTTTTT. It translates to CASSLRGGSNEKLFF.

This chain uses TRBV7-9 with TRBJ2-7, with TRBD1 matching 7 bases. The V and J ends lost 5 bases and 0 bases, in that order; junction bases with no gene match: 10. The CDR3 runs 16 residues. CDR1 SEHNR and CDR2 FQNEAQ come from the germline V gene (reference sequence). This chain's CDR3 is CASSPTPGQISYEQYF. The CDR3 region has the DNA TGTGCCAGCAGCCCCACCCCGGGACAGATCTCCTACGAGCAGTACTTC.

The V gene is TRBV7-9, the J gene TRBJ2-3; no clear D gene. Trimming pared 1 base from V and 2 bases from J, leaving 4 bases between. CDR1 is SEHNR, CDR2 FQNEAQ, per germline (reference sequence). This CDR3 is built from 13 residues. In nucleotides, the CDR3 is TGTGCCAGCAGCTTAGAACTCACAGATACGCAGTATTTT. As protein: CASSLELTDTQYF.

CDR3 residues: CASSPEITGPEQFF. The DNA of the CDR3 is TGTGCCAGCTCACCCGAGATTACAGGGCCCGAGCAGTTCTTC. This chain joins TRBV18 and TRBJ2-1; the D gene is possibly TRBD1 (6 bases). V lost 3 bases to trimming and J lost 10 bases, with 16 bases between them. This CDR3 has 14 residues. Germline V lookup: CDR1 KGHSH, CDR2 LQKENI.

The V gene is TRBV4-3, the J gene TRBJ1-6; D call uncertain. Trimming stripped 4 bases from V and 4 bases from J, with 11 bases between. The CDR3 is made up of 15 amino acids. The germline V gene has CDR1 LGHNA and CDR2 YSLEER. This chain's CDR3 is CASSLRTGYNSPLHF. The CDR3 nucleotides are TGCGCCAGCAGCCTACGGACGGGATATAATTCACCCCTCCACTTT.

The V and J genes are TRBV7-2 and TRBJ1-1; D is uncertain. CDR1 and CDR2 from the germline V gene are SGHTA and FQGNSA. The V end lost 3 bases, the J end lost 3 bases, and 14 bases lay between the germline ends. The CDR3 loop spans 15 amino acids. The chain's CDR3 is CASSLSWGTDTEAFF. As DNA, the CDR3 is TGTGCCAGCAGCTTGAGTTGGGGAACGGACACTGAAGCTTTCTTT.

The rearrangement links TRBV7-6 to TRBJ2-3; 10 bases fit TRBD2. With V trimmed by 2 bases and J by 6 bases, 11 bases remained unmatched. Germline V CDR1 and CDR2: SGHVS, FNYEAQ. The CDR3 sequence is 17 residues long. CDR3 DNA sequence: TGTGCCAGCAGCTTATCCTACAGCGGGGGGGGCCTGGATACGCAGTATTTT. Its translation is CASSLSYSGGGLDTQYF.

The V call is TRBV9, the J call TRBJ2-2; 7 bases fit TRBD1. The CDR3 length is 16 residues. V shed 3 bases and J 0 bases; nucleotides not matched to a gene: 5. Germline values: CDR1 SGDLS, CDR2 YYNGEE. CDR3 nucleotide sequence: TGTGCCAGCAGCGCCCGACAGGGTTCGAACACCGGGGAGCTGTTTTTT. Encoded protein: CASSARQGSNTGELFF.

The chain employs TRBV10-3 and TRBJ1-1, with no clear D. Germline CDR1 is ENHRY and CDR2 is SYGVKD. V was cut by 5 bases and J by 4 bases, with 8 bases left in between. The length of the CDR3 is 12 residues. The CDR3 loop reads CAISLEGTEAFF. Here the CDR3 DNA reads TGTGCCATCAGTCTCGAGGGCACTGAAGCTTTCTTT.